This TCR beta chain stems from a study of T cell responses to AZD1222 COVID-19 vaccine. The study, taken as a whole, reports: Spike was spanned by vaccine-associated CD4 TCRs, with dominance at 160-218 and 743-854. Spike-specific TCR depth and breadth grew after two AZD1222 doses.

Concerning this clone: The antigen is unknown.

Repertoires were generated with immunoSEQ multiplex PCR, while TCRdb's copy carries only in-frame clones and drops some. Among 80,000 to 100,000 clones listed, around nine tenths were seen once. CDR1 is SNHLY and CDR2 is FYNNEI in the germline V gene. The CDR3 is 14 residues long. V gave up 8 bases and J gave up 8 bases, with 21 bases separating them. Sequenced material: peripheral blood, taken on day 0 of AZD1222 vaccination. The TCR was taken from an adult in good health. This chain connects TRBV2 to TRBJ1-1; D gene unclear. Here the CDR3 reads CASLDGNRLMEAFF. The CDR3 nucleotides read TGTGCCAGCCTCGATGGGAATCGACTTATGGAAGCTTTCTTT.